The 14 T cell receptor beta chains listed next were all sequenced from one sample in a study of T cells after yellow fever vaccination. TCRdb ran MiXCR on the 5' RACE reads and lists one entry per CDR3 protein. The profile shows 500,000 to 650,000 distinct CDR3 sequences, less than 20% of them singletons. The sample was PBMCs, taken around 5 days after the first yellow fever vaccination. The receptors shown here come from a man younger than 30 who received the YFV17D yellow fever vaccine.

The chain carries TRBV5-1 and TRBJ2-2, with a tentative D call TRBD1 (6 bases). This CDR3 comprises 14 residues. Deletions cut 8 bases from V and 6 bases from J, with 17 bases between. The V gene's germline CDR1 is SGHRS and CDR2 YFSETQ. The CDR3, as DNA: TGCGCCAGTGTCTACAGGGACCCGGCCGGGGAGCTGTTTTTT. It specifies CASVYRDPAGELFF.

The CDR3 coding sequence is TGCAGTGCTAGGCCTATTAGCCCTAGCACAGATACGCAGTATTTT. This encodes CSARPISPSTDTQYF. The chain couples TRBV20-1 to TRBJ2-3; D not resolved. V lost 3 bases and J 0 bases, leaving 13 bases between the germline ends. The CDR3 has 15 amino acids. CDR1 is DFQATT, CDR2 SNEGSKA, per germline (reference sequence).

This clonotype has a handful of counts. The J gene is TRBJ2-1, the V gene TRBV5-4, with TRBD1 matching over 8 bases. Germline V gene data show CDR1 as SGHNT and CDR2 as YYREEE (reference sequence). V lost 0 bases and J lost 0; bases outside the gene matches: 8. The CDR3 sequence is 18 residues long. The CDR3 nucleotides are TGTGCCAGCAGCTTGGACAGGGGGGCATTTTACTCCTACAATGAGCAGTTCTTC. Protein product: CASSLDRGAFYSYNEQFF.

This clonotype was counted between two and nine times. The chain couples TRBV12-3 or TRBV12-4 to TRBJ2-5; D remains unclear. Trimming pared 8 bases from V and 5 bases from J, leaving 9 bases between. The CDR3 has 11 residues. DNA of the CDR3: TGTGCCAGCGGCTATCGGGAGACCCAGTACTTC. Encoded protein: CASGYRETQYF.

This clonotype was detected only a few times. The chain recombines TRBV20-1 with TRBJ1-5, with a tentative D call TRBD1 (6 bases). The V end lost 3 bases, the J end lost 5 bases, and 14 bases lay between the germline ends. Germline lookup yields CDR1 DFQATT and CDR2 SNEGSKA (reference sequence). There are 14 residues in the CDR3. The CDR3: CSASRGRFDQPQHF. The DNA for the CDR3 is TGCAGTGCTAGCAGGGGAAGGTTCGATCAGCCCCAGCATTTT.

The chain links TRBV27 to TRBJ2-2; the D is unclear. There are 14 residues in the CDR3. Germline assignment: CDR1 MNHEY and CDR2 SMNVEV (reference sequence). Trimming took 4 bases from V and 5 from J, leaving 11 bases between them. The CDR3 DNA reads as TGTGCCAGCAGTTACCACCCCGGGACCGGGGAGCTGTTTTTT. Its protein is CASSYHPGTGELFF.

The table lists this clonotype with a few counts. J is TRBJ2-5 and V is TRBV6-5; D possibly uses TRBD1 or TRBD2 (5 bases each). V lost 2 bases and J lost 1, with 8 bases in between. Per the germline V gene, CDR1 is MNHEY and CDR2 is SVGAGI. The CDR3 contains 14 residues. The CDR3 is CASSYRGPQETQYF. DNA for the CDR3: TGTGCCAGCAGTTACCGGGGCCCCCAAGAGACCCAGTACTTC.

This chain joins TRBV7-9 and TRBJ2-1, with 10 nucleotides matching TRBD1. The CDR3 totals 16 residues. Germline trimming cut 4 bases from V and 6 bases from J; bases unmatched to any gene: 9. CDR1 is SEHNR and CDR2 is FQNEAQ in the germline V gene (reference sequence). The CDR3 DNA reads TGTGCCAGCAGCTATACGGGGACAGGGGTCTTCAATGAGCAGTTCTTC. It translates to CASSYTGTGVFNEQFF. Full variable domain (missing parts from reference TRBV7-9 and TRBJ2-1): DTGVSQNPRHKITKRGQNVTFRCDPISEHNRLYWYRQTLGQGPEFLTYFQNEAQLEKSRLLSDRFSAERPKGSFSTLEIQRTEQGDSAMYLCASSYTGTGVFNEQFFGPGTRLTVL.

The rearrangement joins TRBV18 to TRBJ1-2; TRBD1 agrees at 10 bases. CDR1 and CDR2 (germline): KGHSH, LQKENI. The CDR3 has 15 residues. Trimming at V came to 5 bases and at J to 6 bases, leaving 9 bases not matched to a gene. The CDR3 nucleotides are TGTGCCAGCTCAGCTCGACAGGGGGCTGAGGATGGCTACACCTTC. Amino acids: CASSARQGAEDGYTF.

This clonotype showed up just a few times. The chain combines TRBV6-5 with TRBJ2-3; TRBD1 matches 7 bases. The CDR3 runs 14 residues. From germline, CDR1 is MNHEY and CDR2 SVGAGI. J was trimmed by 4 bases and V by 2 bases; bases with no gene match: 3. The CDR3 nucleotides are TGTGCCAGCAGTTACAGGGGACAGCCAGATACGCAGTATTTT. Amino acids: CASSYRGQPDTQYF.

V gene TRBV25-1 combines with J gene TRBJ2-5; 8 bases align to TRBD1. This CDR3 is 16 amino acids long. The germline gives CDR1 MGHDK, CDR2 SYGVNS. After removal of 5 bases from V and 4 bases from J, the junction contained 12 bases not matched to a gene. The chain's CDR3 is CASSFRLGRGRETQYF. The CDR3 region has the DNA TGTGCCAGCAGTTTCCGGCTGGGCAGGGGGCGAGAGACCCAGTACTTC. Full variable domain (outside the CDR3, taken from reference TRBV25-1 and TRBJ2-5): EADIYQTPRYLVIGTGKKITLECSQTMGHDKMYWYQQDPGMELHLIHYSYGVNSTEKGDLSSESTVSRIRTEHFPLTLESARPSHTSQYLCASSFRLGRGRETQYFGPGTRLLVL.

The rearrangement uses TRBV5-1 and TRBJ2-1, with TRBD1 matching 11 bases. This CDR3 spans 16 amino acids. Germline V CDR1 and CDR2: SGHRS, YFSETQ. V gave up 1 base and J gave up 3 bases; unmatched junction bases: 3. CDR3 nucleotide sequence: TGCGCCAGCAGCTTGTCCGGGACAGGGGGCTACAATGAGCAGTTCTTC. Translating gives CASSLSGTGGYNEQFF. Full variable domain (missing parts from reference TRBV5-1 and TRBJ2-1): KAGVTQTPRYLIKTRGQQVTLSCSPISGHRSVSWYQQTPGQGLQFLFEYFSETQRNKGNFPGRFSGRQFSNSRSEMNVSTLELGDSALYLCASSLSGTGGYNEQFFGPGTRLTVL.

V is TRBV10-2 and J is TRBJ2-7; D is ambiguous. With 6 bases removed from V and 9 bases from J, the gap between germline ends came to 21 bases. In germline, CDR1 is WSHSY, CDR2 SAAADI. This CDR3 has 14 residues. CDR3 nucleotide sequence: TGCGCCAGCAGCCGACCCCCCAAAGACGCGCGGCAGTACTTC. Translating it yields CASSRPPKDARQYF.

In this sample, this clonotype turned up a few times. The V and J genes are TRBV23-1 and TRBJ2-3; possibly TRBD1 or TRBD2 for D (5 bases each). TRBV23-1 is an open reading frame whose function is uncertain. Trimming took 3 bases from V and 0 from J, leaving 10 bases between them. The CDR3 is 15 residues long. The CDR3 DNA is TGCGCCAGCAGTCATTCCCGGGACAGCACAGATACGCAGTATTTT. Encoded protein: CASSHSRDSTDTQYF.